This entry describes one T cell receptor beta chain. This receptor's antigen is unknown. The sample holds no much larger clone one base away, and base qualities are not on file. The trial excluded patients who had a history of autoimmune disease or were on systemic immunosuppression. Peripheral blood for TCR sequencing was collected from all dose cohorts at baseline, on cycle 4 day 1, and on cycle 7 day 1. The samples were drawn from a first-in-human, open-label, multicenter phase I dose-escalation trial of ivuxolimab. Adults with locally advanced or metastatic melanoma, renal cell, hepatocellular, or head and neck squamous cell carcinoma were enrolled in the trial. Before TCR sequencing, CD4+ and CD8+ T cells were separately sorted from peripheral blood. This sample is drawn from a study of OX40 agonist ivuxolimab in advanced cancers. Study-level background: Ivuxolimab was a fully human IgG2 agonistic monoclonal antibody targeting the costimulatory receptor OX40 (CD134). Intravenous ivuxolimab was administered to patients every 2 weeks at six dose levels: 0.01, 0.1, 0.3, 1.5, 3 and 10 mg/kg. Of the approximately 54 dose-escalation patients, hepatocellular carcinoma was present in approximately 20, melanoma in approximately 15, renal cell carcinoma in 9 and head and neck cancer in 9. In the dose-escalation cohort, 82.7% of patients were male, and the mean age was roughly 60 years, with a range of roughly 20 to 80. Patients were allowed to have had prior anti-PD-1, anti-PD-L1 or anti-CTLA-4 therapy, and around 43% of the dose-escalation patients had been treated with checkpoint inhibitors. Three dose-escalation patients achieved partial responses, one with hepatocellular carcinoma and two with cutaneous melanoma. Peripheral TCRbeta sequencing aimed to test whether ivuxolimab altered TCR sequence diversity and caused clonal T-cell expansion. The paper covers the monotherapy dose-escalation part of the phase I ivuxolimab trial, which included N of about 56 patients.

The paper as a whole reports these results and caveats: At doses of 0.1 to 3.0 mg/kg, clonal expansion of both CD4+ and CD8+ blood T cells was observed from baseline to week 6. Partial responders in the 0.1-3.0 mg/kg groups had among the lowest normalized peripheral clonal expansion, especially among CD8+ T cells. On average, CD8+ T cells showed more expanded clones than CD4+ T cells after ivuxolimab. Low levels of normalized T-cell clonal expansion were also shown by some nonresponding patients. Antigen specificity was not determined for the clonally expanded peripheral T cells.

To sequence the TCRbeta CDR3 region, genomic DNA was isolated from the sorted cells. The immunoSEQ Assay was used to sequence the TCRbeta CDR3 regions. Sourced from immuneACCESS, this table was stored by TCRdb with only in-frame sequences that have V and J called. A share of the clones is absent; for the studies checked, an unresolved V gene accounts for under half, and the remainder has no known explanation. The table for this sample lists some 68,000 clones; around 83% of them were counted only once. The top ten hold about 1.1% of the sample. This TCR came from an adult with an advanced solid tumor such as melanoma, head and neck, liver or kidney cancer. This material consisted of CD4+ or CD8+ T cells sorted from blood, taken in a trial of the OX40 agonist ivuxolimab.

The nucleotide sequence is given as TGTGCCAGCAGCTTACGTCCTCTCACAGATACGCAGTATTTT. It translates as CASSLRPLTDTQYF. The rearranged chain carries TRBV7-3 and TRBJ2-3, with the D segment identity uncertain. V sheds 2 bases and J sheds 2 bases, leaving 8 bases between their ends. The germline V gene provides CDR1 SGHTA and CDR2 FQGTGA. The CDR3 starts with the cysteine, ends with the phenylalanine, and has 14 residues. The read is trimmed to its CDR3 DNA, 42 bases read in frame from base 1.